This T cell receptor beta chain appears in the sequencing data of a study of cytomegalovirus exposure and HLA in healthy donors. Study-level points and caveats: From TCR beta sequences, most subjects' HLA-A and HLA-B alleles were reportedly predicted accurately.

PCR was performed using 60 Vbeta and 13 Jbeta primers. Data came from immunoSEQ multiplex PCR; TCRdb stores just in-frame clones and leaves some out. The sample shows some 150,000 clones, about 72% of them seen only once. In regard to this clone: The antigen is unknown.

The source is a man aged 25 to 45 in good health and CMV-seropositive. The sequencing input was PBMCs.

DNA for the CDR3: TGTGCCAGCAGCCGGGACAGGGAAGAGACCCAGTACTTC. Translated: CASSRDREETQYF. This sequence joins TRBV11-2 and TRBJ2-5; 9 bases agree with TRBD1. The CDR3 is 13 residues long. Germline-derived CDR1 and CDR2 are SGHAT and FQNNGV. V lost 5 bases and J lost 3; bases outside the gene matches: 1. Full variable domain (remainder filled in from reference TRBV11-2 and TRBJ2-5): EAGVAQSPRYKIIEKRQSVAFWCNPISGHATLYWYQQILGQGPKLLIQFQNNGVVDDSQLPKDRFSAERLKGVDSTLKIQPAKLEDSAVYLCASSRDREETQYFGPGTRLLVL.